This paragraph covers one T cell receptor (beta chain) sequence. At least ten counts were recorded for this clonotype. It lacks a known antigen. The sample holds no much larger clone one base away, and base qualities are not on file. Germline trimming amounts to 1 base on V and 11 bases on J, with 10 as the count of junction bases outside the gene matches. From the cysteine up to the phenylalanine, the CDR3 has a length of 14 residues. Just the 42-base CDR3 DNA is kept, in frame starting at base 1. This entry is derived from a study of response to subunit inactivated influenza vaccine (dated by TCRdb to 2017 to 2018). About the investigation overall: The study used deep quantitative T cell receptor repertoire profiling to track responses to a trivalent subunit inactivated influenza vaccine. The full study reports these points: The authors suggested that each seasonal influenza vaccination may recruit only a limited number of new T cells.

The library was produced with RT-PCR. Sequencer: Illumina HiSeq 2500. TCRdb handled the public reads itself, with Q25 trimming in fastp and clone calling in MiXCR, and kept productive beta chains. One record per CDR3 amino acid sequence lists the most common genes and DNA. This sample holds just under 550,000 distinct CDR3 sequences; roughly 25% were observed only once. Jointly, the top ten make up 2.5% to 3% of the sample. The data also belong to a second study, concerning T cells expressing NK-cell markers. Per the second study: The TCR beta cDNA libraries were made using 5'RACE template switching, a step that added both a universal primer site and unique molecular identifiers. Several donors provided sorted CD3+CD56+NKG2C+, CD3+CD56+NKG2C- and CD3+CD56-NKG2C+ T-cell subsets, whose TCR beta-chain repertoires were profiled. Among the eight sequenced donors, only one was HCMV-seronegative, while the other seven were HCMV-seropositive. In several experiments an anti-gammadeltaTCR antibody was added to restrict sorting to alphabetaTCR-expressing T cells. In six donors, the dominant CD3+CD56+NKG2C+ clonotypes ranked among the top 10 CD8+ clonotypes, making up roughly 1.0-7.0% of CD8+ T cells. Those dominant clonotypes were again the most abundant among CD3+CD56-NKG2C+ cells in a handful of donors, at about 25-60.1%. Whether the expanded NKG2C-expressing T cell clones were specific for HCMV antigens was left unclear. The eight sequenced donors were randomly selected healthy volunteers, three men and five women. A commercial ELISA kit detecting HCMV-specific IgG in serum was used to determine HCMV serostatus. Ficoll density gradient centrifugation was used to isolate peripheral blood mononuclear cells from blood. Using Miltenyi isolation kits, CD4+ and CD8+ T cells were isolated from PBMC through magnetic immunoseparation. cDNA synthesis was primed from the TCR beta constant segment and was followed by two successive PCR amplification steps. Libraries were sequenced as 2 x 150 bp reads on Illumina HiSeq 2000/2500, MiSeq or NextSeq. MIGEC handled demultiplexing of the reads and grouping by UMI, while MiTCR was used to assemble and quantify clonotypes. To remove erroneous sequences, TCR cDNA sequences were retained only when supported by two or more reads. The tcR package was used for downstream repertoire analysis, and clonotypes were matched between fractions using CDR3 nucleotide sequence together with V segment. VDJmatch was used to annotate antigen specificity against VDJdb, with one amino acid substitution in CDR3 permitted.

This clonotype was obtained from a man between 45 and 60 years old who received an inactivated influenza vaccine. Donor details come from another sample of the same person, matched by shared clones. Recombination connected TRBV12-3 or TRBV12-4 to TRBJ1-1; 7 nucleotides in the junction match TRBD1. Source: CD4+ T cells sorted from PBMCs, taken 11 to 12 days after vaccination. The DNA sequence is as follows: TGTGCCAGCAGTTTAGAAGTACAGGGGAGTGGTGCTTTCTTT. Its protein reads: CASSLEVQGSGAFF.